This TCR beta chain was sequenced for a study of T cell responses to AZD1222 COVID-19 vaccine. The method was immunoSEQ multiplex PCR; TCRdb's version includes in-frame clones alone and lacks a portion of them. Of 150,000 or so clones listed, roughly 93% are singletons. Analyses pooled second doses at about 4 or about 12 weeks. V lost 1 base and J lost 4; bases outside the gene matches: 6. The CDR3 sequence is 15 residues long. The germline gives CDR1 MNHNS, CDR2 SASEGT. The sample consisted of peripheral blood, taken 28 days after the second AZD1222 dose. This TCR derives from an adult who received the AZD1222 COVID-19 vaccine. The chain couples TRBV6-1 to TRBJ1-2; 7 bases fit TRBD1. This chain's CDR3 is CASSEDRGPAYGYTF. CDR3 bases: TGTGCCAGCAGTGAAGACAGGGGCCCAGCCTATGGCTACACCTTC.